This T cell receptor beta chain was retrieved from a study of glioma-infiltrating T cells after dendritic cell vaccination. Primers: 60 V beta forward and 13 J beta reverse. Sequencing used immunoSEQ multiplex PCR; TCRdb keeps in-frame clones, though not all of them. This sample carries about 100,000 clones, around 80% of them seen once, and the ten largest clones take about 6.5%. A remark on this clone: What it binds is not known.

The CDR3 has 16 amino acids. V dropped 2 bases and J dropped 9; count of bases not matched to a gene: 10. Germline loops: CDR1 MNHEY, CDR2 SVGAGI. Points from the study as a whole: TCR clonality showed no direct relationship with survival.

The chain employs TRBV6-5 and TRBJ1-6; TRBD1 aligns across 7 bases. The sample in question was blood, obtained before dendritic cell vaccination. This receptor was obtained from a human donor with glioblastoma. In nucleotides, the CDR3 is TGTGCCAGCAGTTACGACGTGGACAGGAGCATTTCACCCCTCCACTTT. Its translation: CASSYDVDRSISPLHF.